This T cell receptor (beta chain) was obtained from a study of CD8+ T cells in alopecia areata. Trimming removed 4 bases at V and 4 bases at J, with 22 bases between. Germline V gives CDR1 SQVTM, CDR2 ANQGSEA. The CDR3 length is 16 residues. As the sequencing template, cDNA was produced by extracting RNA and reverse transcribing it. This table comes from immunoSEQ multiplex PCR, and its TCRdb copy is limited to in-frame clones, with some not included. The sample lists about 180,000 clones, roughly 50% occurring once. Specified treatment: oral pan-JAK inhibitor, 5-10 mg twice daily. J is TRBJ2-5 and V is TRBV29-1, with D perhaps assigned TRBD1 or TRBD2 (5 bases each). The sequence was collected from a human donor with alopecia areata. The sequences come from CD8+ T cells sorted from blood, collected at week 24, from a patient treated with tofacitinib. The CDR3 is CSVGIRDLTVRETQYF. CDR3 nucleotide sequence: TGCAGCGTTGGGATTAGGGACCTAACCGTCCGAGAGACCCAGTACTTC.